A single sample is the source of the 30 T cell receptor beta chains below, sequenced in a study of T cells in Graves' hyperthyroidism and ophthalmopathy. Amplification yielded TCR beta CDR3 regions, with RNA transcripts as the source. A first-round RT-PCR of the TCR CDR3 used the HTBI primer set. TCRdb ran MiXCR on the multiplex PCR reads and lists one entry per CDR3 protein. The data contain about 560,000 distinct CDR3 sequences, roughly 46% of them singletons. The sequenced material came from peripheral blood or thyroid tissue (not recorded which). The receptors here all came from a young woman with Graves' hyperthyroidism.

The sample holds many counts of this clonotype. The CDR3 DNA reads as TGTGCCAGCAGCTTAGCGGGGACTGGTGAGACCCAGTACTTC. Its translation is CASSLAGTGETQYF. This rearrangement joins TRBV7-6 to TRBJ2-5, with TRBD2 as a possible D gene (6 bases). The CDR3 spans 14 residues. Germline CDR1 and CDR2: SGHVS and FNYEAQ. V lost 0 bases and J 5 bases, leaving 10 bases between the germline ends.

This sequence joins TRBV10-3 and TRBJ2-3; a weak D match, TRBD2 (5 bases). Germline-derived CDR1 and CDR2 are ENHRY and SYGVKD. The CDR3 spans 17 residues. The V end was cut by 7 bases, the J end by 0 bases, with 20 bases between. CDR3: CAITGREGLYSTDTQYF. The DNA for the CDR3 is TGTGCCATCACTGGGCGAGAGGGCCTGTATAGCACAGATACGCAGTATTTT.

This clonotype appeared a few times. The J gene is TRBJ2-3, the V gene TRBV29-1, with TRBD1 identical over 9 bases. The V gene's germline CDR1 is SQVTM and CDR2 ANQGSEA. The CDR3 spans 12 residues. J lost 4 bases, V lost 7 bases, and 3 bases had no gene match. DNA for the CDR3: TGCAGCGCGGGACAGGGAGCAGATACGCAGTATTTT. This gives the protein CSAGQGADTQYF.

This clonotype has a count of ten or more. The CDR3: CATSDFAGRGQETQYF. In nucleotides, the CDR3 is TGTGCCACCAGTGATTTCGCGGGCAGGGGCCAAGAGACCCAGTACTTC. This chain uses TRBV24-1 with TRBJ2-5; D is possibly TRBD1 (6 bases). The V end lost 1 base, the J end lost 1 base, and 12 bases lay between the germline ends. Germline V gene sequence: CDR1 KGHDR, CDR2 SFDVKD. This CDR3 region has 16 residues.

This clonotype has ten or more counts. The chain uses TRBV2 and TRBJ1-2; D call uncertain. The CDR3 extends over 12 amino acids. Germline CDR1 is SNHLY and CDR2 is FYNNEI. Trimming cost V 7 bases and J 4 bases, with 10 bases left between them. CDR3 sequence: CASKKGIYGYTF. CDR3 bases: TGTGCCAGCAAAAAGGGCATCTATGGCTACACCTTC. The whole variable domain, remainder taken from reference TRBV2 and TRBJ1-2, is EPEVTQTPSHQVTQMGQEVILRCVPISNHLYFYWYRQILGQKVEFLVSFYNNEISEKSEIFDDQFSVERPDGSNFTLKIRSTKLEDSAMYFCASKKGIYGYTFGSGTRLTVV.

The sample holds a few counts of this clonotype. This chain connects TRBV7-2 to TRBJ1-1, with 7 positions matching TRBD1. The length of the CDR3 is 15 residues. J gave up 4 bases and V 5 bases, and 10 bases lay outside the gene matches. Germline values: CDR1 SGHTA, CDR2 FQGNSA. The CDR3 DNA reads TGTGCCAGCAGCCATACGACAGGGATGGCCACTGAAGCTTTCTTT. It is translated as CASSHTTGMATEAFF.

The chain carries TRBV7-8 and TRBJ2-5; 8 bases fit TRBD1. The DNA end is a closer match to TRBJ2-7, so the J assignment may be wrong. The CDR3 extends over 15 amino acids. CDR1 is SGHVS and CDR2 is FQNEAQ in the germline V gene. The CDR3 reads CASRRTGKSSYEQYF. DNA of the CDR3: TGTGCCAGCAGGAGGACAGGGAAAAGTTCCTACGAGCAGTACTTC.

The genes are TRBV7-9 and TRBJ1-4; TRBD1 might be the D (6 bases). Trimming removed 6 bases from V and 8 bases from J, with 19 bases in between. The CDR3 extends over 15 amino acids. The germline V gene encodes CDR1 SEHNR and CDR2 FQNEAQ (reference sequence). CDR3 region: CASSHPGAGEEKLFF. The CDR3 DNA follows: TGTGCCAGCAGTCACCCCGGGGCAGGGGAGGAAAAACTGTTTTTT. Supplemented by reference TRBV7-9 and TRBJ1-4, the full variable domain reads DTGVSQNPRHKITKRGQNVTFRCDPISEHNRLYWYRQTLGQGPEFLTYFQNEAQLEKSRLLSDRFSAERPKGSFSTLEIQRTEQGDSAMYLCASSHPGAGEEKLFFGSGTQLSVL.

This clonotype has just one count. The junction and the germline gene differ at one end; a read error may be behind it. The V gene is TRBV7-3, the J gene TRBJ1-1, with a tentative D call TRBD1 (5 bases). The CDR3 runs to 16 residues. Germline V gene data show CDR1 as SGHTA and CDR2 as FQGTGA. The DNA for the CDR3 is TGCGCCAGCAGCCAAGCGGCCGCAGGGCTAGGCACTGAAGCTTTCTTT. Encoded protein: CASSQAAAGLGTEAFF.

The V and J genes are TRBV15 and TRBJ1-5, with TRBD1 matching over 11 bases. The CDR3 is 16 amino acids. CDR1 and CDR2 from the germline V gene are LNHNV and YYDKDF (reference sequence). Trimming took 3 bases from V and 7 from J; bases not matched to a gene: 8. This CDR3 is CATSSLRTGGRQPQHF. The DNA of the CDR3 is TGTGCCACCAGCAGTCTGAGGACAGGGGGCAGACAGCCCCAGCATTTT.

In this sample, this clonotype turned up a few times. This chain uses TRBV19 with TRBJ2-5; 7 bases are shared with TRBD2. This CDR3 has 14 residues. Germline values: CDR1 LNHDA, CDR2 SQIVND (reference sequence). V shed 2 bases and J 4 bases; nucleotides not matched to a gene: 4. Here the CDR3 reads CASSIRTRGETQYF. DNA for the CDR3: TGTGCCAGTAGTATACGGACTAGGGGAGAGACCCAGTACTTC.

The chain has TRBV7-9 and TRBJ2-7; perhaps D is TRBD1 or TRBD2 (6 bases each). The V and J ends lost 7 bases and 5 bases respectively, with 21 bases between them. This CDR3 contains 15 residues. CDR1 is SEHNR, CDR2 FQNEAQ, per germline (reference sequence). CDR3 sequence reads: CASTRGGQGIDEQYF. The CDR3 coding sequence is TGTGCCAGCACCAGAGGGGGGCAGGGGATCGACGAGCAGTACTTC.

This chain joins TRBV10-3 and TRBJ1-3; unclear D gene. The CDR3 extends over 15 amino acids. Per the germline V gene, CDR1 is ENHRY and CDR2 is SYGVKD. Trimming took off 10 bases at V and 1 base at J, with 17 bases between the two ends. For the CDR3, the DNA is TGTGCCAGCGGCCAAGTTGGCAGATCTGGAAACACCATATATTTT. Amino acids: CASGQVGRSGNTIYF.

This clonotype was detected many times. V gene TRBV29-1 combines with J gene TRBJ1-2, with a weak D call TRBD1 (6 bases). Between the trimmed V and J ends, which lost 6 bases and 4 bases, there was a span of 18 bases. The germline CDR1 and CDR2 sequences are SQVTM and ANQGSEA. The CDR3 covers 14 residues. The CDR3 DNA reads TGCAGCGTCATCCGCGGGGGGCTTAGCTATGGCTACACCTTC. Protein: CSVIRGGLSYGYTF.

The chain has TRBV2 and TRBJ2-5; 9 nucleotides match TRBD2. V lost 3 bases, J lost 4 bases, and 3 bases stayed unmatched. The CDR3 consists of 14 residues. The germline gives CDR1 SNHLY, CDR2 FYNNEI. The CDR3, as DNA: TGTGCCAGCAGTGACTTAGCGGGAGTAGAGACCCAGTACTTC. As protein: CASSDLAGVETQYF.

This clonotype was counted only a few times. The chain links TRBV19 to TRBJ2-5; TRBD2 matches at 13 bases. Looked up from germline, CDR1 is LNHDA and CDR2 is SQIVND (reference sequence). Unmatched junction bases numbered 14, after V lost 10 bases and J lost 6 bases. The CDR3 spans 16 residues. The CDR3: CAKIPRTSGSGKTQYF. CDR3 nucleotides: TGTGCCAAAATCCCTAGGACTAGCGGGAGTGGGAAGACCCAGTACTTC.

Note on this clonotype: At one of its ends the junction is not consistent with the germline gene, which may arise from a read error. The CDR3 spells CASSPVREGLYEQYF. The DNA of the CDR3 is TGCGCCAGCAGCCCTGTTCGGGAGGGCCTCTACGAGCAGTACTTC. V and J are TRBV7-2 and TRBJ2-7; 8 bases match TRBD2. The length of the CDR3 is 15 residues. The germline gives CDR1 SGHTA, CDR2 FQGNSA.

The rearrangement uses TRBV20-1 and TRBJ2-5; D gene unclear. Germline assignment: CDR1 DFQATT and CDR2 SNEGSKA (reference sequence). CDR3 length equals 15 residues. Trimming left V 2 bases short and J 3 bases short, with 16 bases between. CDR3: CSARRAQVLEETQYF. The CDR3 region has the DNA TGCAGTGCTAGAAGAGCCCAAGTTCTGGAAGAGACCCAGTACTTC.

The chain employs TRBV11-3 and TRBJ1-1, with a weak D call TRBD1 (6 bases). The ends were cut back, 5 bases at V and 5 bases at J, with 18 bases in the middle. Looked up from germline, CDR1 is SGHNT and CDR2 is YENEEA. CDR3 length: 15 amino acids. CDR3 nucleotides: TGTGCCAGCAGCCCCGTCCGGGGGAGGGGGACTGAAGCTTTCTTT. It is translated as CASSPVRGRGTEAFF.

CDR3 in amino acids: CARPAPQHF. CDR3 sequence (DNA): TGTGCCCGCCCCGCGCCCCAGCATTTT. The J gene is TRBJ1-5, the V gene TRBV5-6; D not certain. The germline V and J ends were trimmed by 10 bases and 9 bases, with 8 bases remaining between them. This CDR3 comprises 9 residues. Germline loops: CDR1 SGHDT, CDR2 YYEEEE. Drawing the rest from reference TRBV5-6 and TRBJ1-5, the complete variable domain is DAGVTQSPTHLIKTRGQQVTLRCSPKSGHDTVSWYQQALGQGPQFIFQYYEEEERQRGNFPDRFSGHQFPNYSSELNVNALLLGDSALYLCARPAPQHFGDGTRLSIL.

In this sample, this clonotype turned up many times. This chain joins TRBV19 and TRBJ2-7; 13 bases are shared with TRBD2. The CDR3 is made up of 15 amino acids. Trimming cost V 5 bases and J 2 bases; bases outside gene matches: 3. Per the germline V gene, CDR1 is LNHDA and CDR2 is SQIVND (reference sequence). As DNA, the CDR3 is TGTGCCAGTAGTGCGGGGACTAGCGGGACCTACGAGCAGTACTTC. Protein: CASSAGTSGTYEQYF. Combining the CDR3 with reference TRBV19 and TRBJ2-7 gives the whole variable domain DGGITQSPKYLFRKEGQNVTLSCEQNLNHDAMYWYRQDPGQGLRLIYYSQIVNDFQKGDIAEGYSVSREKKESFPLTVTSAQKNPTAFYLCASSAGTSGTYEQYFGPGTRLTVT.

As for this clonotype: A much more abundant neighbour one base away suggests this may be a read error. This chain links TRBV6-4 with TRBJ1-5, with 8 bases lining up with TRBD1. CDR1 and CDR2 from the germline V gene are MRHNA and SNTAGT. V gave up 0 bases and J gave up 3 bases; unmatched junction bases: 7. The CDR3 length is 17 residues. The CDR3 coding sequence is TGTGCCAGCAGTGACTCTCAGGGGGCGAGTGTCAATCAGCCCCAGCATTTT. This gives the protein CASSDSQGASVNQPQHF.

This clonotype has more than one count but fewer than ten. The chain carries TRBV12-3 or TRBV12-4 and TRBJ1-5; 9 nucleotides align to TRBD1. The CDR3 is 15 amino acids. Germline trimming cut 2 bases from V and 5 bases from J; bases unmatched to any gene: 4. CDR3 bases: TGTGCCAGCAGTTTACCTTACAGGGGGCATCAGCCCCAGCATTTT. Amino acid sequence: CASSLPYRGHQPQHF.

In regard to this clonotype: This is likely a read error, given that the CDR3 carries no conserved phenylalanine or tryptophan at its end. No DNA is shown, since the ends of the CDR3 on it are uncertain; the CDR3 is the one TCRdb lists. V usage is TRBV19 and J usage is TRBJ2-6. With termini counted, the CDR3 has 14 amino acids. The germline V gene has CDR1 LNHDA and CDR2 SQIVND (reference sequence). CDR3 protein: CASLNNPGANVLVL.

This chain links TRBV5-1 with TRBJ2-7, with D perhaps given as TRBD1 or TRBD2 (5 bases each). This CDR3 is built from 14 residues. V was trimmed by 4 bases and J by 2 bases, leaving 13 bases between them. Germline V gene sequence: CDR1 SGHRS, CDR2 YFSETQ. The CDR3 protein is CASSDRDGPYEQYF. CDR3 nucleotides: TGCGCCAGCAGCGACCGGGACGGACCCTACGAGCAGTACTTC.

This clonotype was counted only a few times. The chain combines TRBV7-2 with TRBJ1-1; a weak D match, TRBD1 (5 bases). V shed 3 bases and J shed 3 bases, with 11 bases lying between them. Germline V gene sequence: CDR1 SGHTA, CDR2 FQGNSA. The CDR3 sequence is 14 residues long. The CDR3 spells CASSFRWGDTEAFF. The DNA of the CDR3 is TGTGCCAGCAGCTTCCGATGGGGGGACACTGAAGCTTTCTTT.

This clonotype has only a few counts. The chain has TRBV4-1 and TRBJ1-5; tentatively, D is TRBD1 (6 bases). The CDR3 extends over 17 amino acids. Deletions cut 0 bases from V and 4 bases from J, with 16 bases between. Germline V CDR1 and CDR2: MGHRA, YSYEKL. The CDR3 DNA is TGCGCCAGCAGCCAAGATGGAAACAGGGTGATGAATCAGCCCCAGCATTTT. Translating it yields CASSQDGNRVMNQPQHF.

This clonotype has only a few counts. The chain carries TRBV20-1 and TRBJ2-7; D may be TRBD2 (6 bases). Looked up from germline, CDR1 is DFQATT and CDR2 is SNEGSKA (reference sequence). The CDR3 loop spans 13 amino acids. The germline V and J ends were trimmed by 5 bases and 2 bases, with 13 bases remaining between them. The CDR3 sequence is CSASREQTYEQYF. Written as DNA, the CDR3 is TGCAGTGCTTCCCGGGAGCAAACCTACGAGCAGTACTTC.

The CDR3: CASSRRGQGALETQYF. DNA of the CDR3: TGTGCCAGCAGCAGGCGAGGACAGGGGGCTTTAGAGACCCAGTACTTC. V is TRBV7-8 and J is TRBJ2-5, with 11 bases matching TRBD1. Germline trimming cut 5 bases from V and 4 bases from J; bases unmatched to any gene: 9. Germline-derived CDR1 and CDR2 are SGHVS and FQNEAQ. This CDR3 comprises 16 residues.

This clonotype is a singleton in its sample. The chain combines TRBV7-6 with TRBJ2-7; either TRBD1 or TRBD2 may fit D (5 bases each). In germline, CDR1 is SGHVS, CDR2 FNYEAQ. The V end lost 5 bases, the J end lost 9 bases, and 11 bases lay between the germline ends. The CDR3 totals 11 residues. CDR3 sequence: CASSGAAGQYF. CDR3 in DNA: TGTGCCAGCAGCGGGGCCGCGGGGCAGTACTTC.